Below are 18 T cell receptor beta chains sequenced from a single sample in a study of T-cell memory formation after mild COVID-19. One entry per CDR3 protein results from TCRdb running MiXCR on the 5' RACE reads. The sample includes about 270,000 distinct CDR3 sequences, about a sixth of them seen just once. The sample taken for sequencing was PBMCs or a T cell subset sorted from them (not recorded which). The receptors shown here come from a man aged 18 to 29 who had mild COVID-19 (a few samples of this study predate the infection). Cell type and time point are not known.

The J gene is TRBJ2-4, the V gene TRBV4-2; TRBD1 matches 9 bases. V trimming: 1 base; J trimming: 0 bases; junction bases outside the gene matches: 10. There are 19 residues in the CDR3. From germline, CDR1 is LGHNA and CDR2 YNFKEQ. The CDR3 DNA reads TGTGCCAGCAGCCAAGGGACAGGGGAGGGGAAGGTAGCCAAAAACATTCAGTACTTC. Protein sequence: CASSQGTGEGKVAKNIQYF.

This clonotype was picked up many times. The chain combines TRBV29-1 with TRBJ1-1; 10 bases fit TRBD1. The trim removed 7 bases at V and 4 bases at J, leaving 6 bases unmatched. Germline assignment: CDR1 SQVTM and CDR2 ANQGSEA. CDR3 size: 13 residues. CDR3: CSAGQGVATEAFF. The CDR3 coding sequence is TGCAGCGCAGGACAGGGGGTAGCCACTGAAGCTTTCTTT.

In this sample, this clonotype turned up many times. This chain joins TRBV7-2 and TRBJ2-3; D ambiguous. The germline V gene encodes CDR1 SGHTA and CDR2 FQGNSA. CDR3 length: 14 residues. V lost 1 base and J 1 base, leaving 6 bases between the germline ends. The DNA of the CDR3 is TGTGCCAGCAGCTTAGGAAGCGGCACAGATACGCAGTATTTT. It codes for CASSLGSGTDTQYF.

V gene TRBV7-9 combines with J gene TRBJ2-7; tentatively, D is TRBD1 (5 bases). CDR3 size: 10 residues. CDR1 is SEHNR and CDR2 is FQNEAQ in the germline V gene (reference sequence). The CDR3 region is CASSGLDTSV. The CDR3 DNA is TGTGCCAGCAGCGGCCTGGACACCTCCGTC.

This clonotype has more than one count but fewer than ten. This chain uses TRBV18 with TRBJ1-1, with D maybe TRBD1 (5 bases). Germline V gene lookup returns CDR1 KGHSH and CDR2 LQKENI. V was pared by 5 bases and J by 2 bases, with 9 bases between. The CDR3 consists of 13 residues. The chain's CDR3 is CASSSDINTEAFF. The CDR3 bases are TGTGCCAGCTCATCGGACATAAACACTGAAGCTTTCTTT.

The chain joins TRBV7-2 to TRBJ1-2; D remains ambiguous. Per the germline V gene, CDR1 is SGHTA and CDR2 is FQGNSA. The CDR3 is made up of 14 amino acids. Trimming took 5 bases from V and 5 from J, leaving 15 bases between them. The CDR3 DNA is TGTGCCAGCAGCCCGGACCCTTCCGGTTATGGCTACACCTTC. It codes for CASSPDPSGYGYTF.

The J gene is TRBJ2-7, the V gene TRBV5-1; D ambiguous. The CDR3 consists of 12 residues. Trimming removed 3 bases at V and 3 bases at J, with 7 bases between. The germline gives CDR1 SGHRS, CDR2 YFSETQ. As DNA, the CDR3 is TGCGCCAGCAGCTGGGTAGGCTACGAGCAGTACTTC. It codes for CASSWVGYEQYF.

The chain recombines TRBV18 with TRBJ1-2; D unclear. The germline V gene has CDR1 KGHSH and CDR2 LQKENI. V was cut by 4 bases and J by 3 bases, with 9 bases left in between. This CDR3 spans 13 amino acids. For the CDR3, the DNA is TGTGCCAGCTCACAGTGGCGGGACTATGGCTACACCTTC. Residues: CASSQWRDYGYTF.

This clonotype came up a few times. This chain connects TRBV10-3 to TRBJ2-6; D uncertain. The V end was cut by 9 bases, the J end by 4 bases, with 4 bases between. CDR3 length: 11 residues. Germline CDR1 is ENHRY and CDR2 is SYGVKD. The CDR3 sequence is CAIGGANVLTF. CDR3 DNA sequence: TGTGCCATAGGAGGGGCCAACGTCCTGACTTTC.

The chain combines TRBV18 with TRBJ1-2; D gene ambiguous. The CDR3 is 15 amino acids. Germline V CDR1 and CDR2: KGHSH, LQKENI. The ends were cut back, 4 bases at V and 5 bases at J, with 17 bases in the middle. The CDR3 bases are TGTGCCAGCTCACAGGGTTTGTCGCAGCGGTATGGCTACACCTTC. Translated, it gives CASSQGLSQRYGYTF.

This chain connects TRBV5-6 to TRBJ2-5, with 8 nucleotides matching TRBD2. The V and J ends lost 0 bases and 2 bases, in that order; junction bases with no gene match: 3. The CDR3 runs to 15 residues. The germline V gene encodes CDR1 SGHDT and CDR2 YYEEEE. CDR3 sequence reads: CASSLAGGTQETQYF. In DNA, the CDR3 is TGTGCCAGCAGCTTGGCGGGGGGGACTCAAGAGACCCAGTACTTC.

This clonotype was counted between two and nine times. The rearrangement uses TRBV7-3 and TRBJ2-3; TRBD1 matches at 9 bases. The CDR3 totals 14 residues. Germline V lookup: CDR1 SGHTA, CDR2 FQGTGA. J gave up 4 bases and V 3 bases, and 2 bases lay outside the gene matches. The CDR3 region is CASSFGTGPDTQYF. The CDR3 bases are TGTGCCAGCAGCTTCGGGACAGGGCCAGATACGCAGTATTTT.

The chain has TRBV18 and TRBJ2-3; D could derive from TRBD1 or TRBD2 (5 bases each). Germline-derived CDR1 and CDR2 are KGHSH and LQKENI. The CDR3 has 16 amino acids. V shed 1 base and J shed 0 bases, with 11 bases lying between them. The CDR3 protein is CASSPRAAGSTDTQYF. The CDR3 bases are TGTGCCAGCTCACCACGAGCGGCAGGGAGCACAGATACGCAGTATTTT.

The CDR3 here is CASSLDGRSSYNEQFF. The CDR3 nucleotides read TGTGCCAGCAGCTTAGATGGCAGGAGCTCCTACAATGAGCAGTTCTTC. V is TRBV7-2 and J is TRBJ2-1; no definite D call. CDR1 is SGHTA and CDR2 is FQGNSA in the germline V gene. The CDR3 has 16 amino acids. V lost 1 base, J lost 0 bases, and 10 bases lay in between.

This clonotype was observed a few times. The chain uses TRBV5-1 and TRBJ1-6; 8 positions agree with TRBD1. CDR3 size: 15 residues. Per germline, CDR1 SGHRS and CDR2 YFSETQ. Trimming took 0 bases from V and 8 from J; bases not matched to a gene: 4. CDR3 DNA: TGCGCCAGCAGCTTGGCAGGGGGCTGGGATTCACCCCTCCACTTT. This encodes CASSLAGGWDSPLHF.

This clonotype was seen ten or more times. The chain links TRBV18 to TRBJ2-3; D is perhaps TRBD1 or TRBD2 (5 bases each). CDR3 length equals 13 residues. Germline CDR1 and CDR2: KGHSH and LQKENI. V lost 2 bases and J lost 3, with 6 bases in between. CDR3 in DNA: TGTGCCAGCTCACCAGGGACGACAGATACGCAGTATTTT. Translating gives CASSPGTTDTQYF.

In this sample, this clonotype turned up many times. The CDR3 nucleotides are TGCGCCAGCAGCCAAGAGGGCGGCGGGACCCAGTACTTC. Protein sequence: CASSQEGGGTQYF. The V call is TRBV4-1, the J call TRBJ2-5; D is uncertain. The length of the CDR3 is 13 residues. Trimming left V 0 bases short and J 7 bases short, with 9 bases between. CDR1 and CDR2 (germline): MGHRA, YSYEKL.

This sequence joins TRBV10-3 and TRBJ1-2; no clear D. Germline CDR1 ENHRY, CDR2 SYGVKD. This CDR3 has 13 residues. Trimming stripped 0 bases from V and 3 bases from J, with 5 bases between. CDR3 residues: CAISESKDYGYTF. The DNA for the CDR3 is TGTGCCATCAGTGAGTCGAAGGACTATGGCTACACCTTC.